This TCR beta chain was captured by sequencing in a study of shared clonotypes between healthy human individuals. Trimming stripped 1 base from V and 15 bases from J, with 16 bases between. CDR1 SNHLY and CDR2 FYNNEI come from the germline V gene. This CDR3 has 13 amino acids. This clone was counted a few times. The method was immunoSEQ multiplex PCR; TCRdb's version includes in-frame clones alone and lacks a portion of them. This table has some 630,000 clones, approximately 79% appearing once. The clonotype was recovered from a woman aged 30 to 39 in good health. Material for sequencing was memory CD4+ T cells sorted from blood. Subset defined: CD45RA-negative fraction. The chain recombines TRBV2 with TRBJ1-3, with unresolved D. The CDR3 nucleotides read TGTGCCAGCAGTGAAGATGGTGGGCCGGTTAGATATTTT. Translation: CASSEDGGPVRYF.